Presented here are 20 T cell receptor beta chains from one specimen sequenced in a study of T cell responses to AZD1222 COVID-19 vaccine. Sequencing used immunoSEQ multiplex PCR; TCRdb keeps in-frame clones, though not all of them. In the table there are fewer than 150,000 clones, over 85% of which are singletons. Specimen: peripheral blood, collected on day 0 of AZD1222 vaccination. The source of these receptors is an adult in good health.

This clone turned up a few times. The rearrangement links TRBV4-1 to TRBJ1-2, with 7 bases identical to TRBD1. Germline CDR1 is MGHRA and CDR2 is YSYEKL. This CDR3 region has 17 residues. The J segment lost 4 bases and the V segment lost 3 bases, leaving 14 bases of the junction unmatched. In nucleotides, the CDR3 is TGCGCCAGCAGCCAGGGGTCTCAAAGGGGGCGAGTCTATGGCTACACCTTC. Amino acids: CASSQGSQRGRVYGYTF.

This clone was detected only once. Additional DNA sequences in this sample encode the identical CDR3. The gene calls are TRBV28 and TRBJ1-2, with unresolved D. Germline-derived CDR1 and CDR2 are MDHEN and SYDVKM. The V end lost 1 base, the J end lost 5 bases, and 5 bases lay between the germline ends. The CDR3 sequence is 12 residues long. The CDR3 DNA reads as TGTGCCAGCAGTTTATCCGGGTATGGCTACACCTTC. It translates to CASSLSGYGYTF.

The V gene is TRBV19, the J gene TRBJ1-5; D not certain. CDR1 LNHDA and CDR2 SQIVND come from the germline V gene (reference sequence). Trimming took off 8 bases at V and 7 bases at J, with 21 bases between the two ends. The CDR3 runs to 15 residues. The CDR3 region is CASRDPRNPLQPQHF. The CDR3 coding sequence is TGTGCCAGTCGCGACCCCAGGAACCCCCTCCAGCCCCAGCATTTT.

V and J are TRBV15 and TRBJ1-2; D remains ambiguous. This CDR3 comprises 12 residues. The germline CDR1 and CDR2 sequences are LNHNV and YYDKDF (reference sequence). Trimming shortened V by 2 bases and J by 8 bases, and 9 bases separated the two germline ends. The CDR3 coding sequence is TGTGCCACCAGCAGATCCGCGGGGGGCTACACCTTC. Its translation: CATSRSAGGYTF.

This chain's CDR3 is CASNQVNNSPLHF. CDR3 bases: TGTGCCAGCAACCAAGTGAATAATTCACCCCTCCACTTT. J is TRBJ1-6 and V is TRBV6-5; D gene uncertain. Trimming removed 7 bases from V and 5 bases from J, with 9 bases in between. This CDR3 contains 13 residues. Germline V gene lookup returns CDR1 MNHEY and CDR2 SVGAGI.

This clone was seen only a few times. The V and J genes are TRBV20-1 and TRBJ1-1; D unclear. Trimming cost V 3 bases and J 4 bases, with 9 bases left between them. CDR1 is DFQATT, CDR2 SNEGSKA, per germline (reference sequence). The CDR3 consists of 12 residues. The chain's CDR3 is CSASLEGTEAFF. The CDR3 DNA reads TGCAGTGCTAGTTTGGAGGGCACTGAAGCTTTCTTT.

The chain recombines TRBV2 with TRBJ1-1; D uncertain. The V end was cut by 6 bases, the J end by 1 base, with 12 bases between. The CDR3 covers 14 residues. CDR1 is SNHLY and CDR2 is FYNNEI in the germline V gene. For the CDR3, the DNA is TGTGCCAGCAGCAGACTAGACCAGAACACTGAAGCTTTCTTT. Amino acids: CASSRLDQNTEAFF.

This clone occurred a few times. The gene calls are TRBV10-3 and TRBJ1-6; the match to TRBD1 covers 10 bases. Trimming removed 6 bases from V and 10 bases from J; junction bases left unmatched: 3. CDR1 is ENHRY, CDR2 SYGVKD, per germline. The CDR3 loop spans 13 amino acids. This chain's CDR3 is CAISDRGRSPLHF. In DNA form, the CDR3 reads TGTGCCATCAGCGACAGGGGGCGGTCACCCCTCCACTTT.

This chain connects TRBV6-1 to TRBJ2-7; 8 nucleotides agree with TRBD1. Per germline, CDR1 MNHNS and CDR2 SASEGT. The trim removed 1 base at V and 4 bases at J, leaving 3 bases unmatched. The CDR3 covers 14 residues. The CDR3 DNA sequence: TGTGCCAGCAGTGAAGGGACAGGGTCTTACGAGCAGTACTTC. As protein: CASSEGTGSYEQYF.

This clone was picked up one time. This chain links TRBV7-8 with TRBJ2-3, with 10 bases aligning to TRBD2. The CDR3 spans 15 residues. Looked up from germline, CDR1 is SGHVS and CDR2 is FQNEAQ. The V gene end was trimmed by 1 base and the J gene end by 7 bases; junction bases not matched to a gene: 5. The CDR3 reads CASSLGGTSAYTQYF. Here the CDR3 DNA reads TGTGCCAGCAGCTTAGGTGGGACTAGCGCTTATACGCAGTATTTT. The complete variable domain, with remaining parts taken from reference TRBV7-8 and TRBJ2-3, reads GAGVSQSPRYKVAKRGQDVALRCDPISGHVSLFWYQQALGQGPEFLTYFQNEAQLDKSGLPSDRFFAERPEGSVSTLKIQRTQQEDSAVYLCASSLGGTSAYTQYFGPGTRLTVL.

This chain joins TRBV23-1 and TRBJ2-3, with 7 bases that match TRBD2. TRBV23-1 is treated as an ORF (open reading frame) with a function not yet certain. This CDR3 contains 17 residues. V lost 7 bases and J lost 0; bases outside the gene matches: 13. CDR3 coding DNA: TGCGCCAGCACCCCTGGGGAGGGAATGTCAAGCACAGATACGCAGTATTTT. Residues: CASTPGEGMSSTDTQYF.

The rearrangement links TRBV18 to TRBJ1-1; D gene unclear. The germline gives CDR1 KGHSH, CDR2 LQKENI. This CDR3 has 14 amino acids. V lost 3 bases and J 1 base, leaving 9 bases between the germline ends. The CDR3 loop reads CASSPARRNTEAFF. The CDR3 DNA follows: TGTGCCAGCTCACCGGCCCGGAGGAACACTGAAGCTTTCTTT.

The chain uses TRBV6-1 and TRBJ1-2, with D unclear. V was pared by 11 bases and J by 6 bases, with 19 bases between. The CDR3 extends over 13 amino acids. Germline values: CDR1 MNHNS, CDR2 SASEGT. The CDR3 region has the DNA TGTGCCTCTCGGAAGCCATATGAGGATGGCTACACCTTC. Protein product: CASRKPYEDGYTF.

The chain recombines TRBV14 with TRBJ1-2; D unclear. CDR1 and CDR2 from the germline V gene are SGHDN and FVKESK. The CDR3 is 13 amino acids. Trimming stripped 4 bases from V and 4 bases from J, with 10 bases between. CDR3: CASSPSSGYGYTF. The CDR3 bases are TGTGCCAGCAGCCCTTCAAGTGGCTATGGCTACACCTTC.

The rearrangement joins TRBV9 to TRBJ1-1, with D tentatively TRBD1 (5 bases). The V end was cut by 7 bases, the J end by 0 bases, with 13 bases between. This CDR3 spans 14 amino acids. The V gene's germline CDR1 is SGDLS and CDR2 YYNGEE. The DNA for the CDR3 is TGTGCCAGCCGATGGACATCCCTGAACACTGAAGCTTTCTTT. This translates into CASRWTSLNTEAFF.

The chain recombines TRBV2 with TRBJ1-2; D gene uncertain. This CDR3 has 12 residues. Trimming removed 11 bases from V and 5 bases from J, with 15 bases in between. In germline, CDR1 is SNHLY, CDR2 FYNNEI. The CDR3 DNA sequence: TGTGCCCGCCTGGTTGGCCGATATGGCTACACCTTC. This codes for CARLVGRYGYTF. Full variable domain (missing parts from reference TRBV2 and TRBJ1-2): EPEVTQTPSHQVTQMGQEVILRCVPISNHLYFYWYRQILGQKVEFLVSFYNNEISEKSEIFDDQFSVERPDGSNFTLKIRSTKLEDSAMYFCARLVGRYGYTFGSGTRLTVV.

The J gene is TRBJ2-7, the V gene TRBV18; D gene ambiguous. The length of the CDR3 is 14 residues. V shed 5 bases and J shed 3 bases, with 14 bases lying between them. In germline, CDR1 is KGHSH, CDR2 LQKENI. The CDR3 spells CASSVVQPGYEQYF. In nucleotides, the CDR3 is TGTGCCAGCTCAGTTGTACAGCCGGGCTACGAGCAGTACTTC.

The sample holds one count of this clone. The chain combines TRBV27 with TRBJ1-1, with D hard to call. V lost 0 bases and J 0 bases, leaving 8 bases between the germline ends. The CDR3 runs 15 residues. The germline CDR1 and CDR2 sequences are MNHEY and SMNVEV (reference sequence). CDR3 in DNA: TGTGCCAGCAGTTTATCAGGAGGGATGAACACTGAAGCTTTCTTT. Protein sequence: CASSLSGGMNTEAFF.

The chain is built from TRBV18 and TRBJ1-2; unclear D gene. The V and J ends lost 0 bases and 8 bases respectively, with 16 bases between them. Per germline, CDR1 KGHSH and CDR2 LQKENI. The CDR3 length is 15 residues. CDR3 amino acids: CASSPPNPFDRGYTF. CDR3 DNA: TGTGCCAGCTCACCACCGAATCCGTTCGATCGAGGCTACACCTTC. Looking up the rest from reference TRBV18 and TRBJ1-2 gives the full variable domain: NAGVMQNPRHLVRRRGQEARLRCSPMKGHSHVYWYRQLPEEGLKFMVYLQKENIIDESGMPKERFSAEFPKEGPSILRIQQVVRGDSAAYFCASSPPNPFDRGYTFGSGTRLTVV.

CDR3 residues: CASRRPGQSYEQYF. CDR3 in DNA: TGTGCCAGCAGACGGCCGGGACAGTCCTACGAGCAGTACTTC. The chain links TRBV5-5 to TRBJ2-7, with 7 bases aligning to TRBD1. J gave up 1 base and V 5 bases, and 6 bases lay outside the gene matches. In germline, CDR1 is SGHKS, CDR2 YYEKEE (reference sequence). This CDR3 spans 14 amino acids.